The text below deals with one T cell receptor beta chain. This CDR3 spans 15 amino acids. Germline CDR1 and CDR2: MGHRA and YSYEKL. V dropped 3 bases and J dropped 7 bases, with 18 bases sitting between them. In the authors' methods: Reference gene primer amplification in the assay estimated nucleated cell counts. Measured with immunoSEQ multiplex PCR; TCRdb has only the in-frame clones, and not every one. That table furnishes V, J and clone size, whereas the DNA furnished D and trimming. The sample gives almost 400,000 clones, 89% of which show up once; 1.5% to 2% is in the top ten. The data were obtained in a study of blood T cell repertoires in COVID-19. At the level of the study: T cells, B-cell-depleted T cells, or PBMCs provided the cDNA or gDNA that served as material.

Enrolled through a virtual design, the participants were between 18 and 89 years of age and came from approximately 25 US areas. Two negative PCRs, clearance, or symptom resolution had been documented for recovered Cohort 3 donors. The sequence came from a woman under 40 who had recovered from COVID-19. The rearrangement joins TRBV4-1 to TRBJ1-2, with a possible D match to TRBD1 (5 bases). Sequences were obtained from PBMCs or T cells enriched from blood (not recorded which). For the CDR3, the DNA is TGCGCCAGCAGCCAGACCCCGGGGGACGGTGGTGGCTACACCTTC. Amino acid sequence: CASSQTPGDGGGYTF.